This passage covers 13 T cell receptor beta chains from one sample sequenced in a study of tissue T cells after allogeneic stem cell transplantation. Profiling relied on immunoSEQ multiplex PCR, and the TCRdb table lists in-frame clones only, not all of them. The table has about 6,700 clones, more than 40% seen once. Noted time point: mouse harvest day 7 after allogeneic transplant. Tail vein injection delivered 10^7 T-cell-depleted bone marrow cells and 10^6 splenic CD5+ T cells. The sample comprised gut tissue. The receptors derive from a female BALB/c mouse given C57BL/6 T cells with graft-versus-host disease after an allogeneic hematopoietic cell transplant.

Comment on this clone: Gene names are mouse gene names. The read is 1 residue too short to cover the CDR3 end, so that end is filled in from the germline J gene. The chain recombines TRBV1 with TRBJ2-7; possibly TRBD2 for D (6 bases). V was clipped by 1 base and J by 6 bases, with 13 bases between them. CDR1 and CDR2 (germline): NSQYPW, LRSPGD (reference sequence). This CDR3 contains 14 residues. The CDR3 loop is CTCSAVLGRGEQYF. The CDR3 DNA, read in part, is TGCACCTGCAGTGCAGTCCTGGGGCGGGGTGAACAGTAC.

As to this clone: Germline and genes here are mouse. The read finishes 1 residue shy of the CDR3 end, and the germline J gene is used to complete it. The J gene is TRBJ2-4, the V gene TRBV12-2; no definite D call. Germline values: CDR1 SGHLS, CDR2 HYDKME. The V end lost 0 bases, the J end lost 2 bases, and 8 bases lay between the germline ends. The CDR3 totals 14 residues. The sequenced CDR3 bases are TGTGCCAGCTCTCTCCTACAGATTCAAAACACCTTGTAC. Amino acid sequence: CASSLLQIQNTLY. The complete CDR3 reads CASSLLQIQNTLYF.

Comment on this clone: Genes and germline come from the mouse. The read ends 1 residue shy of where the CDR3 ends; the end is completed using the germline J gene. The rearrangement links TRBV13-1 to TRBJ1-1, with TRBD1 identical over 9 bases. Losses at the gene ends were 3 bases for V and 3 bases for J; bases not matched to a gene: 6. Germline values: CDR1 NSHNY, CDR2 SYGAGN. CDR3 length: 15 amino acids. The CDR3 loop is CASSVRDRVDTEVFF. The sequenced part of the CDR3 DNA is TGTGCCAGCAGTGTCCGGGACAGGGTGGACACAGAAGTCTTC.

With respect to this clone: Mouse names are used for the genes. The CDR3 end falls 1 residue outside the read, so it is completed with the germline J gene. The chain has TRBV29 and TRBJ1-1; D may be TRBD1 (5 bases). Germline V gene data show CDR1 as MSHET and CDR2 as SYDVDS. Trimming removed 2 bases at V and 1 base at J, with 5 bases between. This CDR3 comprises 13 residues. The covered CDR3 bases are TGTGCTAGCAGTTTAAGGGGGAACACAGAAGTCTTC. Protein product: CASSLRGNTEVF. The entire CDR3 protein is CASSLRGNTEVFF.

Notes on this clone: All gene names here are mouse names. The read comes to an end 1 residue before the CDR3 does, leaving the germline J gene to fill in the end. The chain combines TRBV24 with TRBJ2-1; TRBD1 matches at 7 bases. Unmatched junction bases numbered 4, after V lost 5 bases and J lost 3 bases. CDR1 and CDR2 (germline): KGHTA, FRNEEI. This CDR3 is 14 amino acids long. Incomplete CDR3 DNA: TGTGCCAGCAGTGTGGGACAGTTCTATGCTGAGCAGTTC. Translation: CASSVGQFYAEQF. The entire CDR3 is CASSVGQFYAEQFF.

On this clone itself: The genes are named according to mouse. The sequenced part of the CDR3 DNA is TGTGCCAGCGGTGCCCGGGACAATTCTGGAAATACGCTCTAT. This encodes CASGARDNSGNTLY. In full, the CDR3 reads CASGARDNSGNTLYF. This chain uses TRBV13-2 with TRBJ1-3; tentative D call: TRBD1 (6 bases). The read comes to an end 1 residue before the CDR3 does, leaving the germline J gene to fill in the end. V was shortened by 3 bases and J by 0 bases, with 10 bases between the two germline ends. This CDR3 has 15 residues. CDR1 and CDR2 (germline): NNHNN, SYGAGS (reference sequence).

About this clone itself: Germline and genes: mouse. The read terminates 1 residue before the CDR3 end, so the remaining end is supplied by the germline J gene. This chain connects TRBV13-2 to TRBJ1-2; TRBD1 matches 9 bases. J gave up 1 base and V 4 bases, and 5 bases lay outside the gene matches. The CDR3 consists of 15 residues. Germline CDR1 is NNHNN and CDR2 is SYGAGS (reference sequence). The sequenced CDR3 bases are TGTGCCAGCGGTCTACAGGGGGCGAAAAACTCCGACTACACC. Translating gives CASGLQGAKNSDYT. The entire CDR3 reads CASGLQGAKNSDYTF.

This clone was seen more than once but under ten times. These gene names are mouse names. Read sequence stops 1 residue before the CDR3 end, and the germline J gene provides the missing end. The chain is built from TRBV26 and TRBJ1-2; D gene unclear. The CDR3 runs 12 residues. Germline values: CDR1 KGHPV, CDR2 FQNQEV (reference sequence). V was clipped by 2 bases and J by 2 bases, with 3 bases between them. This CDR3 reads CASSLENSDYTF. The CDR3 DNA, read in part, is TGTGCCAGCAGTCTGGAGAACTCCGACTACACC.

About this clone itself: Any gene name here is a mouse gene name. CDR3 bases read: TGTGCCAGCAGCCAAGATTCAGGGAGAGAACAGTAC. Protein sequence: CASSQDSGREQY. The complete CDR3 sequence is CASSQDSGREQYF. V is TRBV5 and J is TRBJ2-7; TRBD1 might be the D (5 bases). The CDR3 end is not reached by the read, which stops 1 residue before it; the germline J gene fills it in. The germline V gene has CDR1 LGHNA and CDR2 YNLKQL (reference sequence). This CDR3 region has 13 residues. Trimming cost V 0 bases and J 7 bases, with 10 bases left between them.

As for this clone: The genes are named according to mouse. The read falls 1 residue short of the CDR3 end, and the missing part is taken from the germline J gene. V usage is TRBV3 and J usage is TRBJ2-1; D is possibly TRBD2 (5 bases). V shed 2 bases and J shed 1 base, with 6 bases lying between them. The CDR3 is 14 residues long. Germline CDR1 is SNHLY and CDR2 is FYNGKV (reference sequence). CDR3 in amino acids: CASSLSGNYAEQFF. The part of the CDR3 DNA that was read is TGTGCCAGCAGCTTATCTGGGAACTATGCTGAGCAGTTC.

This clone was found a few times. Gene names follow the mouse nomenclature. With the read ending 1 residue before the CDR3 end, the germline J gene is used to fill in that end. The chain combines TRBV13-2 with TRBJ2-7; the match to TRBD2 covers 7 bases. CDR1 is NNHNN and CDR2 is SYGAGS in the germline V gene (reference sequence). CDR3 length: 12 residues. The V and J ends lost 3 bases and 7 bases, in that order; junction bases with no gene match: 4. This CDR3 is CASGAGGGEQYF. The CDR3 DNA, read in part, is TGTGCCAGCGGTGCGGGGGGGGGAGAACAGTAC.

On this clone: Mouse gene names and germline throughout. From the germline J gene comes the end of the CDR3, since the read stops 1 residue before it. V gene TRBV29 combines with J gene TRBJ2-3, with 8 bases that match TRBD2. CDR3 size: 14 residues. The V gene end was trimmed by 3 bases and the J gene end by 3 bases; junction bases not matched to a gene: 2. Germline V gene data show CDR1 as MSHET and CDR2 as SYDVDS. Incomplete CDR3 DNA: TGTGCTAGCAGTTTCTGGGGGGCCGCAGAAACGCTGTAT. This translates into CASSFWGAAETLY. The full-length CDR3 reads as CASSFWGAAETLYF.

In its sample, this clone was seen a few times. Any gene name here is a mouse gene name. The missing CDR3 end, 1 residue past where the read stops, is filled in from the germline J gene. This chain connects TRBV26 to TRBJ2-2; possibly TRBD1 for D (5 bases). The ends were cut back, 4 bases at V and 0 bases at J, with 6 bases in the middle. CDR3 length: 14 residues. Per germline, CDR1 KGHPV and CDR2 FQNQEV (reference sequence). The sequenced part of the CDR3 DNA is TGTGCCAGCAGTCCGACAGCAAACACCGGGCAGCTCTAC. Its translation is CASSPTANTGQLY. The CDR3 reads in full as CASSPTANTGQLYF.